This TCR beta chain was sequenced for a study of CD8 T cells in Susac syndrome. The authors reverse transcribed 0.5 to 1 ug RNA with random hexamers. Multiplex immunoSEQ PCR targeted 54 Vbeta and 13 Jbeta TCR beta segments. TCRdb used MiXCR to reprocess the immunoSEQ multiplex PCR reads, holding one entry per CDR3 protein. Of fewer than 200,000 distinct CDR3 sequences detected, 85% to 95% appear once; the ten largest clones hold 0.15% to 0.2%. This CDR3 spans 11 amino acids. With 8 bases removed from V and 9 bases from J, the gap between germline ends came to 11 bases. The germline CDR1 and CDR2 sequences are SNHLY and FYNNEI.

What was sequenced was CD8+ T cells from PBMCs. The rearrangement links TRBV2 to TRBJ2-1; weak D call: TRBD1 (5 bases). This TCR was sampled from a human donor with multiple sclerosis. CDR3 loop: CASYKQVEQFF. The CDR3 bases are TGTGCCAGCTACAAACAGGTTGAGCAGTTCTTC.